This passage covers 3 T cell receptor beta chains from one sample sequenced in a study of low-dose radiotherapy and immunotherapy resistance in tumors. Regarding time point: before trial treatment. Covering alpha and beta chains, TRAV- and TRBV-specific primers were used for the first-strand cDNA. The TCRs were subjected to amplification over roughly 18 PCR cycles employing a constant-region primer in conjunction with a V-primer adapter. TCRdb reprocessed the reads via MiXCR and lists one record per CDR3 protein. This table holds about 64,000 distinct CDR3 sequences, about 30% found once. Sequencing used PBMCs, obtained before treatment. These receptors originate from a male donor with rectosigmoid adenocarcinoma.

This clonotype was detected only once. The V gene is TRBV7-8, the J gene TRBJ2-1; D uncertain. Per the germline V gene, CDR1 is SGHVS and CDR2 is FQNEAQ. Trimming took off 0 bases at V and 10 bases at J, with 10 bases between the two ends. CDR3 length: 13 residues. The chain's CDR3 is CASSLASRWEQFF. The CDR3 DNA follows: TGTGCCAGCAGCTTAGCTTCTCGGTGGGAGCAGTTCTTC.

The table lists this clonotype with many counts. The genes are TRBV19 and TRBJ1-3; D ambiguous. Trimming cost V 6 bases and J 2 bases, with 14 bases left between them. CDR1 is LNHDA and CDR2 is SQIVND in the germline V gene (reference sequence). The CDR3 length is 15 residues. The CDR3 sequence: CASRALAGPGNTIYF. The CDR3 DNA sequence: TGTGCCAGTAGGGCGCTCGCAGGTCCTGGAAACACCATATATTTT.

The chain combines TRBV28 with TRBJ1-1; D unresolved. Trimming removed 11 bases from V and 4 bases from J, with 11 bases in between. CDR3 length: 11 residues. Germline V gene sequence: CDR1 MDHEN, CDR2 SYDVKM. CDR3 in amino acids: CACYGVTEAFF. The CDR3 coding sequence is TGTGCCTGCTACGGGGTCACTGAAGCTTTCTTT.